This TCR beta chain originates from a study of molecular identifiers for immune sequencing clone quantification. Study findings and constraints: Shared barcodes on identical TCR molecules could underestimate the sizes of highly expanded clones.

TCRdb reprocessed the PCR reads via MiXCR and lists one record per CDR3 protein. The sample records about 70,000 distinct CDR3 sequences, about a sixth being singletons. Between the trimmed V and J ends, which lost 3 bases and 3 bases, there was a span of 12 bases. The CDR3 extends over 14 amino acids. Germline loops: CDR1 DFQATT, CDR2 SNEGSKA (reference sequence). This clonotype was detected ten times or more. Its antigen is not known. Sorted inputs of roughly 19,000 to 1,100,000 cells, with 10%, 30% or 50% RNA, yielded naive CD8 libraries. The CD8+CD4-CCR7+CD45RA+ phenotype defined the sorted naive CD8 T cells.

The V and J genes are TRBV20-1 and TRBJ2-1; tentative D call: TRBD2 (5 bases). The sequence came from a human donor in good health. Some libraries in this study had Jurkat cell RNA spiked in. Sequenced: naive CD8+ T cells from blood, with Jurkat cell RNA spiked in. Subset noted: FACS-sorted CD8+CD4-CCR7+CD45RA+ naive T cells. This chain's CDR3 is CSARFREGYNEQFF. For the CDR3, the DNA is TGCAGTGCTAGGTTCCGGGAAGGCTACAATGAGCAGTTCTTC.